The 12 T cell receptor beta chains reported below all come from one sample, sequenced in a study of blood T cell repertoires in COVID-19. Assay used: immunoSEQ multiplex PCR; TCRdb lists only in-frame clones, some missing. The profile covers 140,000 to 150,000 clones, with around 83% appearing a single time and roughly 5.7% taken by the ten largest. The sequencing input was PBMCs or T cells enriched from blood (not recorded which). The receptors originated from a woman in her forties or fifties who had been exposed to COVID-19.

The chain links TRBV7-6 to TRBJ2-3, with 7 nucleotides matching TRBD1. This CDR3 is 14 amino acids long. The germline V gene has CDR1 SGHVS and CDR2 FNYEAQ. V lost 4 bases and J lost 2; bases outside the gene matches: 3. The CDR3 DNA follows: TGTGCCAGCAGCTCGCAGGGGGACACAGATACGCAGTATTTT. Translated: CASSSQGDTDTQYF.

The chain couples TRBV7-2 to TRBJ2-7, with 8 bases matching TRBD2. The V gene's germline CDR1 is SGHTA and CDR2 FQGNSA. There are 13 residues in the CDR3. V was clipped by 6 bases and J by 3 bases; unmatched bases: 4. The CDR3 sequence is CASRRTSSYEQYF. Written as DNA, the CDR3 is TGTGCCAGCAGGAGGACTAGCAGCTACGAGCAGTACTTC.

The V and J genes are TRBV6-2 or TRBV6-3 and TRBJ2-5; the match to TRBD2 covers 7 bases. This CDR3 spans 14 amino acids. Losses at the gene ends were 6 bases for V and 2 bases for J; bases not matched to a gene: 6. Germline V lookup: CDR1 MNHEY, CDR2 SVGEGT. CDR3 sequence reads: CASSGPSGQETQYF. DNA of the CDR3: TGTGCCAGCAGCGGGCCTAGCGGTCAAGAGACCCAGTACTTC.

This clone was counted between two and nine times. The V gene is TRBV18, the J gene TRBJ1-3; D is ambiguous. The V end was cut by 3 bases, the J end by 0 bases, with 9 bases between. This CDR3 spans 15 amino acids. The germline gives CDR1 KGHSH, CDR2 LQKENI. CDR3 sequence: CASSPAVISGNTIYF. DNA of the CDR3: TGTGCCAGCTCACCCGCGGTTATCTCTGGAAACACCATATATTTT.

V usage is TRBV7-8 and J usage is TRBJ2-2, with 8 nucleotides matching TRBD2. The CDR3 contains 16 residues. J lost 2 bases, V lost 3 bases, and 5 bases had no gene match. The germline CDR1 and CDR2 sequences are SGHVS and FQNEAQ. CDR3 DNA: TGTGCCAGCAGCTTGGCAGCGGGGGCAAACACCGGGGAGCTGTTTTTT. As protein: CASSLAAGANTGELFF.

The chain combines TRBV19 with TRBJ1-1, with 7 positions matching TRBD1. Germline V CDR1 and CDR2: LNHDA, SQIVND (reference sequence). V was pared by 5 bases and J by 5 bases, with 11 bases of the junction left unmatched. The CDR3 runs 15 residues. The CDR3 nucleotides read TGTGCCAGTAGTCTTTGGACAGGCAAGGGGACTGAAGCTTTCTTT. Encoded protein: CASSLWTGKGTEAFF.

V is TRBV7-9 and J is TRBJ1-5; D is unclear. V lost 3 bases, J lost 7 bases, and 7 bases lay in between. Germline values: CDR1 SEHNR, CDR2 FQNEAQ (reference sequence). The CDR3 is made up of 12 amino acids. The CDR3 sequence is CASSFPSQPQHF. In DNA form, the CDR3 reads TGTGCCAGCAGCTTTCCGTCCCAGCCCCAGCATTTT.

This chain uses TRBV19 with TRBJ2-1, with 7 bases lining up with TRBD2. The germline V gene has CDR1 LNHDA and CDR2 SQIVND (reference sequence). CDR3 length equals 18 residues. V shed 5 bases and J 7 bases; nucleotides not matched to a gene: 20. CDR3 sequence: CASSLPPLLAGVFNEQFF. CDR3 DNA: TGTGCCAGTAGTCTTCCCCCACTACTGGCGGGAGTGTTTAATGAGCAGTTCTTC.

The chain carries TRBV7-9 and TRBJ2-3; TRBD2 matches 11 bases. CDR3 length equals 17 residues. J was trimmed by 5 bases and V by 5 bases; bases with no gene match: 12. CDR1 is SEHNR, CDR2 FQNEAQ, per germline (reference sequence). The CDR3 loop is CASSPPPRLAGRDTQYF. The CDR3 region has the DNA TGTGCCAGCAGCCCTCCCCCCAGACTAGCGGGGAGAGATACGCAGTATTTT.

This chain links TRBV27 with TRBJ1-2; 9 positions match TRBD1. J lost 7 bases, V lost 6 bases, and 9 bases had no gene match. Germline CDR1 reads MNHEY; CDR2 reads SMNVEV (reference sequence). The CDR3 covers 14 residues. The CDR3 nucleotides are TGTGCCAGCAGGCCCACCCGGACAGGGGTTGGCTACACCTTC. Translation: CASRPTRTGVGYTF.

The chain recombines TRBV15 with TRBJ2-2; D remains unclear. The ends were cut back, 0 bases at V and 6 bases at J, with 5 bases in the middle. The CDR3 contains 13 residues. Germline V gene lookup returns CDR1 LNHNV and CDR2 YYDKDF (reference sequence). CDR3 coding DNA: TGTGCCACCAGCAGAGATAGCCCCGGGGAGCTGTTTTTT. As protein: CATSRDSPGELFF.

This clone was found once. This chain joins TRBV29-1 and TRBJ1-2; 7 bases agree with TRBD1. After removal of 7 bases from V and 4 bases from J, the junction contained 6 bases not matched to a gene. The CDR3 sequence is 12 residues long. Germline-derived CDR1 and CDR2 are SQVTM and ANQGSEA. The CDR3 DNA reads as TGCAGCGCCCGCCGGGACAGCTATGGCTACACCTTC. As protein: CSARRDSYGYTF.